This TCR beta chain was recovered during a study of T cell responses to AZD1222 COVID-19 vaccine. On this clone: No antigen is known for it.

The CDR3 extends over 16 amino acids. Germline V CDR1 and CDR2: MNHNS, SASEGT. V was cut by 2 bases and J by 4 bases, with 15 bases left in between. General study findings and limits: Regions 160-218 and 743-854 held dominance among vaccine-associated CD4 TCRs, which spanned spike.

Profiled with immunoSEQ multiplex PCR; TCRdb holds only in-frame clones, not every one. The data hold about 110,000 clones, with about 90% observed a single time. The TCR was taken from an adult in good health. Specimen: peripheral blood, collected on day 0 of AZD1222 vaccination. The chain links TRBV6-1 to TRBJ2-1; D gene unclear. CDR3 DNA sequence: TGTGCCAGCAGTGAATATACGCGCGCTGAGTACAATGAGCAGTTCTTC. Residues: CASSEYTRAEYNEQFF.